Shown below are 2 T cell receptor beta chains from a single sample sequenced in a study of cytomegalovirus exposure and HLA in healthy donors. 60 Vbeta and 13 Jbeta primers were used in PCR. Some clones are missing from TCRdb's copy, which holds only in-frame ones; the method was immunoSEQ multiplex PCR. This sample has 100,000 to 150,000 clones; roughly 82% occur once, and the top ten carry approximately 10%. Sequencing used PBMCs. These receptors were obtained from a male donor in good health and CMV-seropositive.

The gene calls are TRBV28 and TRBJ2-7; tentatively, D is TRBD2 (5 bases). CDR1 is MDHEN, CDR2 SYDVKM, per germline. Trimming left V 3 bases short and J 3 bases short, with 24 bases between. The CDR3 is 18 amino acids. In DNA form, the CDR3 reads TGTGCCAGCAGTTTGGACGTTGCGGGCAACGAGACACACTACGAGCAGTACTTC. Translated: CASSLDVAGNETHYEQYF.

The chain uses TRBV6-5 and TRBJ2-7; a possible D gene is TRBD2 (5 bases). This CDR3 has 15 amino acids. Germline values: CDR1 MNHEY, CDR2 SVGAGI. The V end lost 8 bases, the J end lost 1 base, and 18 bases lay between the germline ends. Written as DNA, the CDR3 is TGTGCCAGCTGGGGTCCGGGGAGCTATTCCTACGAGCAGTACTTC. Residues: CASWGPGSYSYEQYF.